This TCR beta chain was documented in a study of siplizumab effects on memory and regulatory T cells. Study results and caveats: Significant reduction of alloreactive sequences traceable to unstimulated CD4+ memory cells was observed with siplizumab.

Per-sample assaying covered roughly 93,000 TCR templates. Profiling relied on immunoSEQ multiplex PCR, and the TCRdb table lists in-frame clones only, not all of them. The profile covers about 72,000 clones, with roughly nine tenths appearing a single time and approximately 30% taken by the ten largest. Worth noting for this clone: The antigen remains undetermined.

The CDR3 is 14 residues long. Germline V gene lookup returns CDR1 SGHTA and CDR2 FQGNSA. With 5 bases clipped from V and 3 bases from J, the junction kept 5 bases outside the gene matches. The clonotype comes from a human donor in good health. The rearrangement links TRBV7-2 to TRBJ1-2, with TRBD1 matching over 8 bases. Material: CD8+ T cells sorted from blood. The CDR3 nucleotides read TGTGCCAGCAGCAGCCCGGACAGGGACTATGGCTACACCTTC. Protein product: CASSSPDRDYGYTF.